What follows describes a single TCR beta chain. Source study methods: Nucleated cell counts were estimated from reference gene primer amplification. The protocol was immunoSEQ multiplex PCR, while the TCRdb copy is restricted to in-frame clones and leaves out a portion. V and J calls plus clone size are reproduced from that table; the DNA served to infer D and trimming. The sample lists roughly 75,000 clones, roughly 77% occurring once. The data belong to a study of blood T cell repertoires in COVID-19. About the research overall: The origin of the acute and convalescent COVID-19 samples was the United States, Italy and Spain. T cells, B-cell-depleted T cells, or PBMCs supplied cDNA or gDNA.

The germline V gene encodes CDR1 SGDLS and CDR2 YYNGEE. The CDR3 loop spans 16 amino acids. V dropped 7 bases and J dropped 6; count of bases not matched to a gene: 19. The V gene is TRBV9, the J gene TRBJ2-7; TRBD2 aligns across 7 bases. This clonotype originated in a woman in her 70s with acute or convalescent COVID-19. Material for sequencing was peripheral blood. Written as DNA, the CDR3 is TGTGCCAGCGCGATCAGCGGGGCTACCCCCCTTTCCGAGCAGTACTTC. Translated: CASAISGATPLSEQYF.